Included here is one T cell receptor beta chain sequence, with context. This clone was seen more than once but under ten times. Which antigen it targets is not known. No much larger clone is present one base from it, and per-base qualities are unavailable. Each donor gave one peripheral blood draw, averaging roughly 100 mL, which was collected into heparinised tubes. A BD FACSAria II was used to sort naive, central memory, regulatory and stem cell-like memory CD4+ T cells with a panel that included CD45RO, CCR7, CD25, CD127, CD95 and CD27. Purity was above 95% for every sorted population. PBMCs were isolated right away by Lymphoprep density gradient centrifugation and were stained directly, without culture. So that batch effects would be minimized, each experiment stained and sorted samples in pairs, pairing one healthy donor with one patient. CDR1 and CDR2 (LGHNA, YSLEER) derive from the germline V gene. Between the V and J ends, shortened by 0 bases and 0 bases respectively, the junction contains 11 bases. The CDR3 starts with the cysteine, ends with the phenylalanine, and has 16 residues. The kept DNA is CDR3 alone, 48 bases in frame from the first base.

The data belong to a study of beta chain features in type 1 diabetes (dated by TCRdb to the late 2010s). With respect to the entire study: Mean age, gender distribution, total cell number and subset yield did not differ between patients and healthy donors. A total of 90 million to 130 million sorted cells were examined across all samples, and a strong correlation was observed between cell number per subset and RNA yield. In the study, recently diagnosed type 1 diabetes patients and matched healthy donors were compared on the TCRB repertoires of their sorted circulating CD4+ T cell subsets. Naive and central memory subsets were obtained from all 28 donors, but regulatory and stem cell-like memory subsets were isolated from only 8 patients and roughly eight healthy donors. Broader findings and caveats from the paper: Because cDNA was sequenced instead of genomic DNA, highly expressing activated cells could be over-represented, though the groups showed no difference in activation or CD3 levels. Naive, central memory and regulatory TCRB repertoires appeared more similar among patients than among healthy donors. At VDJ recombination sites, patients with type 1 diabetes made fewer insertions and deleted more nucleotides, a pattern implying thymic rearrangement abnormalities. HLA sub-analyses involved small numbers of individuals, so any influence of HLA type on TCRB rearrangement remained unresolved. In all four CD4+ subsets, TCRB CDR3 length was moderately but significantly shorter in type 1 diabetes patients. Shorter templates might be favored by PCR, yet because patient and control samples were amplified and corrected together, any such skew would affect both groups equally.

The entire isolated RNA was reverse transcribed using the High Capacity cDNA Reverse Transcription Kit, and thus expressed TCRB transcripts were sequenced. Deep immunoSEQ sequencing was applied to naive, central memory and regulatory T cell samples, giving an average of about 3.6 million total reads per sample. After sorted cells were lysed in RLT buffer, RNA was extracted with DNase-treated RNeasy Micro or Mini kits, with the choice depending on cell number. To prevent cross-contamination, each cell subset was processed individually, whereas patient and healthy donor samples were processed jointly. Using the immunoSEQ multiplex PCR, TCRB sequences were amplified from cDNA into 87-bp fragments spanning the CDR3 region. The amplicons were sequenced using the Illumina HiSeq platform. For the original study's pipeline: Synthetic template baselines were used to correct PCR bias computationally, reads within Hamming distance 2 were collapsed, and singletons that could not be merged were discarded. By aligning reads against IMGT, V, D and J genes, CDR3 length, and insertions or deletions at six rearrangement sites were assigned. Within each subset, clonotype counts were normalized to the number of sorted cells before true diversity and Gini coefficients were calculated with the tcR R package. The overlap coefficient, calculated on TCRB nucleotide sequences, was used to quantify repertoire sharing. Out-of-frame TCRB sequences from naive cells were analyzed as a proxy for the pre-selection repertoire. TCRdb took over this immuneACCESS table, retaining in-frame rearrangements with V and J assigned. Such tables are incomplete; in checked studies, under half of the missing clones stem from an unresolved V gene, and the remainder is unexplained. The V and J calls and clone size were taken over from that table, and D and trimming were inferred from the DNA. For this sample the table gives over 600,000 clones, of which around 12% were detected only once. Around 0.12% of the sample is taken by the ten largest.

This receptor was obtained from a man under 40 with type 1 diabetes. Sequencing was carried out using naive CD4+ T cells from blood. Per the publication, the cell subset or site label means: true naive CD4+ T cells. The chain links TRBV4-3 with TRBJ1-1; the D gene is perhaps TRBD1, from 5 matching bases. The nucleotide sequence reads as follows: TGCGCCAGCAGCCAAGATCCGACAGCTCTGAACACTGAAGCTTTCTTT. Protein translation: CASSQDPTALNTEAFF.